This TCR beta chain was identified during a study of T cell responses to AZD1222 COVID-19 vaccine. Study overall: Pooling covered second doses at about 4 or about 12 weeks.

CDR1 is GTSNPN, CDR2 SVGIG, per germline (reference sequence). This CDR3 region has 14 residues. V lost 3 bases and J lost 5; bases outside the gene matches: 9. Overall study findings and caveats: It should be noted that donors were predominantly white British and more often female, and clonal diversity was possibly underestimated. Researchers took repertoire samples only after the peak T cell response had come. CD4 TCRs linked to vaccination spanned spike, dominating at 160-218 and 743-854.

Note on this clone: The target antigen is unknown.

Assay: immunoSEQ multiplex PCR; the TCRdb copy retains only in-frame clones and omits some. The sample holds 150,000 to 200,000 clones, 85% to 95% seen once. The specimen comprised peripheral blood, sampled on day 0 of AZD1222 vaccination. This receptor was obtained from an adult in good health. The chain carries TRBV30 and TRBJ2-7; 8 bases line up with TRBD1. CDR3 sequence (DNA): TGTGCCTGGAGCTACGGACAGGGCTTCGACGAGCAGTACTTC. This encodes CAWSYGQGFDEQYF.